The 13 T cell receptor beta chains below come from one sample, sequenced in a study of response to subunit inactivated influenza vaccine. TCRdb reanalysed the RT-PCR reads using MiXCR and keeps one entry per CDR3 protein. Here the sample spans some 850,000 distinct CDR3 sequences, 15% to 20% being singletons. The sample in question was PBMCs from blood, obtained 4 to 6 days after vaccination. The receptors shown here come from a man aged 50 to 59 who received an inactivated influenza vaccine.

This sequence joins TRBV6-5 and TRBJ2-3; 10 positions agree with TRBD2. CDR1 and CDR2 (germline): MNHEY, SVGAGI. This CDR3 contains 16 residues. V trimming: 4 bases; J trimming: 2 bases; junction bases outside the gene matches: 6. The CDR3 spells CASSFVSGRSTDTQYF. The CDR3 DNA sequence: TGTGCCAGCAGTTTTGTTAGCGGGAGGTCCACAGATACGCAGTATTTT.

This clonotype has a handful of counts. The CDR3 region is CASSLSAGGHTDTQYF. The CDR3 DNA is TGTGCCAGCAGTTTATCAGCGGGGGGGCACACAGATACGCAGTATTTT. The chain employs TRBV12-3 or TRBV12-4 and TRBJ2-3, with 10 bases aligning to TRBD2. The V and J ends lost 2 bases and 2 bases, in that order; junction bases with no gene match: 4. CDR3 length: 16 amino acids.

The rearrangement joins TRBV4-3 to TRBJ2-4; possible D gene TRBD2, 7 bases. The CDR3 has 16 residues. Germline V gene sequence: CDR1 LGHNA, CDR2 YSLEER. Trimming took 0 bases from V and 6 from J, leaving 15 bases between them. CDR3 region: CASSQDLRGGGNIQYF. The CDR3 region has the DNA TGCGCCAGCAGCCAAGATCTAAGGGGAGGGGGAAACATTCAGTACTTC.

This clonotype was observed a handful of times. This chain connects TRBV15 to TRBJ2-1; D remains ambiguous. The CDR3 is 13 amino acids. Germline CDR1 and CDR2: LNHNV and YYDKDF (reference sequence). Trimming left V 1 base short and J 7 bases short, with 8 bases between. The CDR3 coding sequence is TGTGCCACCAGCAGAGTCTTGGGGAATGAGCAGTTCTTC. It translates to CATSRVLGNEQFF.

This clonotype showed up just a few times. V and J are TRBV5-6 and TRBJ2-1; 12 bases line up with TRBD2. The V segment lost 5 bases and the J segment 6 bases; nucleotides outside the gene matches: 9. The CDR3 has 16 residues. The germline V gene encodes CDR1 SGHDT and CDR2 YYEEEE. The CDR3 coding sequence is TGTGCCAGCAGGGGTCTAGCGGGGGGGCCGATCAATGAGCAGTTCTTC. Its translation is CASRGLAGGPINEQFF. The full variable domain, rest sourced from reference TRBV5-6 and TRBJ2-1, is DAGVTQSPTHLIKTRGQQVTLRCSPKSGHDTVSWYQQALGQGPQFIFQYYEEEERQRGNFPDRFSGHQFPNYSSELNVNALLLGDSALYLCASRGLAGGPINEQFFGPGTRLTVL.

CDR3 in amino acids: CAISESRSGSTYEQYF. CDR3 bases: TGTGCCATCAGTGAGTCAAGGAGCGGGAGTACCTACGAGCAGTACTTC. The rearrangement links TRBV10-3 to TRBJ2-7, with TRBD2 identical over 8 bases. V gave up 0 bases and J gave up 2 bases; unmatched junction bases: 6. The CDR3 covers 16 residues. Germline V gives CDR1 ENHRY, CDR2 SYGVKD.

The CDR3 loop is CASSSGRGDEQFF. The CDR3, as DNA: TGTGCCAGCAGCTCAGGCCGAGGGGATGAGCAGTTCTTC. The chain uses TRBV13 and TRBJ2-1; D possibly matches TRBD1 or TRBD2 (5 bases each). V gave up 4 bases and J gave up 8 bases, with 12 bases separating them. This CDR3 has 13 amino acids. CDR1 PRHDT and CDR2 FYEKMQ come from the germline V gene (reference sequence).

Only a few counts were recorded for this clonotype. V is TRBV19 and J is TRBJ2-1, with TRBD2 identical over 15 bases. CDR3 length: 16 residues. Germline V gene sequence: CDR1 LNHDA, CDR2 SQIVND (reference sequence). Trimming took 6 bases from V and 7 from J; bases not matched to a gene: 7. Here the CDR3 reads CASRPGLAGGGNEQFF. The CDR3 nucleotides are TGTGCCAGTAGACCGGGACTAGCGGGAGGTGGTAATGAGCAGTTCTTC.

This clonotype was recorded at least ten times. The chain joins TRBV5-1 to TRBJ1-1; TRBD1 might be the D (5 bases). Per the germline V gene, CDR1 is SGHRS and CDR2 is YFSETQ. CDR3 size: 14 residues. The V end lost 5 bases, the J end lost 0 bases, and 11 bases lay between the germline ends. The CDR3 nucleotides read TGCGCCAGCAGGTGGGGGGAGATGAACACTGAAGCTTTCTTT. It codes for CASRWGEMNTEAFF.

This rearrangement joins TRBV7-2 to TRBJ2-3; D is possibly TRBD1 (6 bases). Trimming took 1 base from V and 10 from J, leaving 12 bases between them. The CDR3 totals 13 residues. The germline V gene encodes CDR1 SGHTA and CDR2 FQGNSA. The CDR3 reads CASSLDRVEAQYF. CDR3 DNA sequence: TGTGCCAGCAGCTTAGACAGGGTCGAGGCGCAGTATTTT. The full variable domain, its missing parts supplied by reference TRBV7-2 and TRBJ2-3, is GAGVSQSPSNKVTEKGKDVELRCDPISGHTALYWYRQSLGQGLEFLIYFQGNSAPDKSGLPSDRFSAERTGGSVSTLTIQRTQQEDSAVYLCASSLDRVEAQYFGPGTRLTVL.

This clonotype has more than one count but fewer than ten. The chain joins TRBV12-3 or TRBV12-4 to TRBJ1-5, with 8 bases aligning to TRBD1. CDR3 size: 14 residues. After removal of 4 bases from V and 2 bases from J, the junction contained 1 base not matched to a gene. The CDR3 region has the DNA TGTGCCAGCAGTTGGACAGGGCGCAATCAGCCCCAGCATTTT. Amino acids: CASSWTGRNQPQHF.

V and J are TRBV6-1 and TRBJ2-7; 9 nucleotides line up with TRBD2. The CDR3 length is 14 residues. V lost 7 bases to trimming and J lost 6 bases; unmatched junction nucleotides: 10. CDR1 is MNHNS, CDR2 SASEGT, per germline. CDR3 bases: TGTGCCAGCACCACGGGGCGGGGGGGCCGCGAGCAGTACTTC. Translating it yields CASTTGRGGREQYF.

A few counts support this clonotype. V and J are TRBV4-3 and TRBJ1-1; D is possibly TRBD1 (5 bases). From germline, CDR1 is LGHNA and CDR2 YSLEER. V gave up 0 bases and J gave up 6 bases, with 14 bases separating them. This CDR3 contains 15 residues. The CDR3 sequence is CASSQEWGGVAEAFF. In DNA, the CDR3 is TGCGCCAGCAGCCAAGAATGGGGGGGAGTGGCTGAAGCTTTCTTT.